This T cell receptor beta chain is from a study of read filtering for tumor transcriptome and immune sequencing. This clonotype was seen at least ten times. The CDR3 runs 11 residues. Between the trimmed V and J ends, which lost 8 bases and 5 bases, there was a span of 11 bases. Germline loops: CDR1 GTSNPN, CDR2 SVGIG (reference sequence). The library was built from roughly 400 ng RNA with molecular barcoded adaptors for alpha/delta and beta/gamma chains. TCRdb independently ran MiXCR on the reads; one entry per CDR3 protein. The sample yields about 130,000 distinct CDR3 sequences, over 10% seen once.

The J gene is TRBJ2-3, the V gene TRBV30, with a tentative D call TRBD1 (5 bases). Material for sequencing was a population of CD138-negative cells sorted from bone marrow. The receptor was isolated from a donor at least 40 years old with multiple myeloma. The CDR3 DNA follows: TGTGCCCTTGGGGCAGGAGATACGCAGTATTTT. It is translated as CALGAGDTQYF.